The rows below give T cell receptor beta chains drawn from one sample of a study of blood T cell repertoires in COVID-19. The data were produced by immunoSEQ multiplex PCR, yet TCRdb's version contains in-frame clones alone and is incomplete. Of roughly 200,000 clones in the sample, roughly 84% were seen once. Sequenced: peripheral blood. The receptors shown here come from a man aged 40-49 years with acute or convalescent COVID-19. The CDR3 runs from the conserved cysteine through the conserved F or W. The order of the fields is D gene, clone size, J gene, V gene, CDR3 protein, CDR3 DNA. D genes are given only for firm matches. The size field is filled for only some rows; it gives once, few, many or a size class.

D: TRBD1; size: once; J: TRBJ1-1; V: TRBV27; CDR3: CASSLRGDSSEAFF; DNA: TGTGCCAGCAGTTTGAGGGGGGACAGCTCGGAAGCTTTCTTT
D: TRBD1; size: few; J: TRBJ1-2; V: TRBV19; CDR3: CASHRDRGRIDYGYTF; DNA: TGTGCCAGTCACCGGGACAGGGGGCGTATCGACTATGGCTACACCTTC
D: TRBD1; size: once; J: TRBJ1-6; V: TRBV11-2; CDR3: CASSTGAMGHSPLHF; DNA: TGTGCCAGCAGTACAGGGGCGATGGGTCATTCACCCCTCCACTTT
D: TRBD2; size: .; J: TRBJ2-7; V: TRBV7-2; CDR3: CASSLGAGEVYEQYF; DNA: TGTGCCAGCAGCTTAGGGGCGGGAGAGGTATACGAGCAGTACTTC
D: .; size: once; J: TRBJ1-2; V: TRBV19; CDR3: CASSIRLAGEITNYGYTF; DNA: TGTGCCAGTAGTATAAGGCTAGCAGGGGAAATTACTAACTATGGCTACACCTTC
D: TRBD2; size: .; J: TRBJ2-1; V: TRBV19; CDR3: CASSITSGRAREQFF; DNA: TGTGCCAGTAGTATAACCAGCGGGAGGGCCCGTGAGCAGTTCTTC
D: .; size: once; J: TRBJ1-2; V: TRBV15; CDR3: CATSRDLGFSVGYTF; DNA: TGTGCCACCAGCAGAGATCTTGGCTTCTCCGTTGGCTACACCTTC
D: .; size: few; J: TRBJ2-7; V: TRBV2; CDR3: CAGEREENYEQYF; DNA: TGTGCCGGGGAGAGGGAGGAAAATTACGAGCAGTACTTC
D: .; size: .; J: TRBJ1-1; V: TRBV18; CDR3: CASSPPVGGGYRGTEAFF; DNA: TGTGCCAGCTCACCACCGGTAGGGGGTGGGTATCGTGGCACTGAAGCTTTCTTT
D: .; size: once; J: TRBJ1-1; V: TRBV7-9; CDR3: CASTRGENTEAFF; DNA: TGTGCCAGCACCCGCGGTGAGAACACTGAAGCTTTCTTT
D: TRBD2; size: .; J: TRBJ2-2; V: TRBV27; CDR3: CASSFGLAGGVDTGELFF; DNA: TGTGCCAGCAGTTTCGGACTAGCGGGAGGGGTTGACACCGGGGAGCTGTTTTTT
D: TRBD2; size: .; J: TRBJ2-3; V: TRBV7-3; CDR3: CASSLSGLAGNTQYF; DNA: TGTGCCAGCAGCTTAAGTGGACTAGCGGGAAATACGCAGTATTTT
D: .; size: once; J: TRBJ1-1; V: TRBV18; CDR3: CASSPSSSGNEAFF; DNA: TGTGCCAGCTCACCTTCTTCCTCAGGAAATGAAGCTTTCTTT
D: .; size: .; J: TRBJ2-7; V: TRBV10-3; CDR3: CAISATESEQYF; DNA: TGTGCCATCAGCGCGACGGAGTCCGAGCAGTACTTC
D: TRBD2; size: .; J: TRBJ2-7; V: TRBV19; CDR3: CASSISGTNGEQYF; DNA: TGTGCCAGTAGTATTAGCGGGACTAACGGCGAGCAGTACTTC
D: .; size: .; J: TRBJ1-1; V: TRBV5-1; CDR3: CASSWSGAVNTEAFF; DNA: TGCGCCAGCAGCTGGTCAGGGGCGGTAAACACTGAAGCTTTCTTT
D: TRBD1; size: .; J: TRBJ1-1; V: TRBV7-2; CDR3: CASSPRTGGAPSEAFF; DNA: TGTGCCAGCAGCCCACGGACAGGGGGCGCTCCCAGTGAAGCTTTCTTT
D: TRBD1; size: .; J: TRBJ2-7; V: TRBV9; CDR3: CASSAGQGSAYEQYF; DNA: TGTGCCAGCAGCGCGGGACAGGGGTCGGCCTACGAGCAGTACTTC
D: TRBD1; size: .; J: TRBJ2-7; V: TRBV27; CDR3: CASSFQGAGEQYF; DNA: TGTGCCAGCAGTTTCCAGGGGGCGGGGGAGCAGTACTTC
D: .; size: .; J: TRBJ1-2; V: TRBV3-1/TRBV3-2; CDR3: CASRITGTDFNYGYTF; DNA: TGTGCCAGCAGAATTACCGGGACTGACTTTAACTATGGCTACACCTTC
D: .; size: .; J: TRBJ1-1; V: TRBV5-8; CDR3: CASSLKDTPNTEAFF; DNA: TGTGCCAGCAGCTTGAAAGACACTCCGAACACTGAAGCTTTCTTT
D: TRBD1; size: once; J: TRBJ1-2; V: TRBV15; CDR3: CATSRDSGARDRSNYGYTF; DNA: TGTGCCACCAGCAGAGATTCTGGAGCCAGGGACAGGTCGAACTATGGCTACACCTTC
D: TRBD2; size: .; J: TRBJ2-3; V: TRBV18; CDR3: CASSPSQREGRSLADTQYF; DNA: TGTGCCAGCTCACCAAGCCAGCGGGAGGGCCGAAGTCTGGCAGATACGCAGTATTTT
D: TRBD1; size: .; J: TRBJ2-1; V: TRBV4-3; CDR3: CASSQDGGQIYRYEQFF; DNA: TGCGCCAGCAGCCAAGATGGGGGACAGATTTATCGCTATGAGCAGTTCTTC
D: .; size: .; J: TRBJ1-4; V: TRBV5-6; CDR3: CASSLRKTGINEKLFF; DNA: TGTGCCAGCAGCTTAAGGAAAACAGGGATAAATGAAAAACTGTTTTTT
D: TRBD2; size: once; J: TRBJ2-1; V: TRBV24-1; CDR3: CATSDTSGGRGYEQFF; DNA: TGTGCCACCAGTGATACTTCGGGAGGGCGAGGGTATGAGCAGTTCTTC
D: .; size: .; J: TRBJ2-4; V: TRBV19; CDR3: CASSIVHSREKSKNIQYF; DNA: TGTGCCAGTAGTATAGTTCATAGCCGGGAGAAGTCCAAAAACATTCAGTACTTC
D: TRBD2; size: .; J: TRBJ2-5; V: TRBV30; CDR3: CAWLSLEASGETQYF; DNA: TGTGCCTGGCTATCCCTAGAGGCTAGCGGAGAGACCCAGTACTTC
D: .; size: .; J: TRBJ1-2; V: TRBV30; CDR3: CAWSETDLSGYTF; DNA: TGTGCCTGGAGTGAGACTGACCTATCCGGCTACACCTTC
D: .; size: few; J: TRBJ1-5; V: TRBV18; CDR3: CASSPVGLSNQPQHF; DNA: TGTGCCAGCTCACCAGTGGGGCTTAGCAATCAGCCCCAGCATTTT